The source of this T cell receptor (beta chain) is a study of T-cell memory formation after mild COVID-19. Each CDR3 protein gets one entry after TCRdb re-called the 5' RACE reads with MiXCR. The sample lists fewer than 250,000 distinct CDR3 sequences, over 9.5% occurring once. The CDR3 has 12 amino acids. The germline CDR1 and CDR2 sequences are SNHLY and FYNNEI. Trimming cost V 2 bases and J 12 bases, with 14 bases left between them. Study results and caveats: Memory cells collected pre-infection included some clones that later responded, suggesting cross-reactive memory joined. The study found contracting CD4+ clones mainly in CM and EM and contracting CD8+ clones in EMRA.

This clonotype was picked up a small number of times. Its target is unknown. The source material was PBMCs or a T cell subset sorted from them (not recorded which). The receptor comes from a man younger than 35 who had mild COVID-19 (a few samples of this study predate the infection). Cell type and time point are not known. This chain links TRBV2 with TRBJ2-7, with D tentatively TRBD2 (6 bases). CDR3 DNA: TGTGCCAGCAGTGAACGCTCCGGGACTGGGTACGTC. This sequence encodes CASSERSGTGYV.